Each of the 26 T cell receptor beta chains below was sequenced from the same sample in a study of T cells in Graves' hyperthyroidism and ophthalmopathy. The TCR beta CDR3 regions underwent amplification using RNA transcripts as the source. First-round RT-PCR targeting the TCR CDR3 was performed with the HTBI primer set. MiXCR was run by TCRdb on the multiplex PCR reads, yielding one entry per CDR3 protein. The data contain over 500,000 distinct CDR3 sequences, 12% to 15% of them singletons. Sample: blood. These receptors were obtained from a woman between 35 and 50 years old with Graves' hyperthyroidism.

The chain uses TRBV29-1 and TRBJ2-3, with unresolved D. Germline CDR1 SQVTM, CDR2 ANQGSEA. The CDR3 has 13 amino acids. Trimming took off 4 bases at V and 7 bases at J, with 15 bases between the two ends. In nucleotides, the CDR3 is TGCAGCGTTGCCAGTGGGGATTTAAATACGCAGTATTTT. Translated: CSVASGDLNTQYF.

This clonotype showed up just a few times. The rearrangement uses TRBV19 and TRBJ2-1; D unclear. Trimming removed 6 bases at V and 8 bases at J, with 20 bases between. Germline CDR1 and CDR2: LNHDA and SQIVND (reference sequence). This CDR3 contains 15 residues. The CDR3 DNA is TGTGCCAGTAGCAATCTCGAGGCAGGTCGAGATGAGCAGTTCTTC. Its translation: CASSNLEAGRDEQFF.

This chain links TRBV7-2 with TRBJ2-3, with TRBD2 matching over 8 bases. The CDR3 is 15 residues long. V gave up 1 base and J gave up 11 bases; unmatched junction bases: 11. The germline gives CDR1 SGHTA, CDR2 FQGNSA. The CDR3 is CASSLVVSSGWEQYF. CDR3 in DNA: TGTGCCAGCAGCTTAGTTGTGTCTAGCGGGTGGGAGCAGTATTTT.

This clonotype was picked up many times. The chain has TRBV5-1 and TRBJ2-7; D remains ambiguous. This CDR3 has 13 amino acids. Per germline, CDR1 SGHRS and CDR2 YFSETQ. V was clipped by 0 bases and J by 6 bases, with 10 bases between them. The CDR3 DNA is TGCGCCAGCAGCTTGGACAGTGAATGCGAGCAGTACTTC. Translated, it gives CASSLDSECEQYF.

This clonotype was counted at least ten times. V and J are TRBV11-2 and TRBJ1-1; no reliable D call. Looked up from germline, CDR1 is SGHAT and CDR2 is FQNNGV. The CDR3 has 13 amino acids. Trimming cost V 5 bases and J 1 base, with 8 bases left between them. The CDR3 protein is CASSHSSNTEAFF. CDR3 DNA: TGTGCCAGCAGCCATAGTTCGAACACTGAAGCTTTCTTT.

The table lists this clonotype with many counts. The V call is TRBV29-1, the J call TRBJ2-5; D is uncertain. Germline loops: CDR1 SQVTM, CDR2 ANQGSEA. The CDR3 consists of 12 residues. V was cut by 5 bases and J by 3 bases, with 10 bases left in between. The CDR3 region is CSVNQEKETQYF. The DNA of the CDR3 is TGCAGCGTTAATCAGGAGAAAGAGACCCAGTACTTC.

This clonotype was detected many times. The chain uses TRBV7-9 and TRBJ2-5; D is unresolved. The V gene's germline CDR1 is SEHNR and CDR2 FQNEAQ (reference sequence). V lost 1 base and J 5 bases, leaving 17 bases between the germline ends. This CDR3 spans 16 amino acids. Here the CDR3 reads CASSLGVVTGRETQYF. In DNA form, the CDR3 reads TGTGCCAGCAGCTTAGGCGTGGTGACGGGCAGGGAGACCCAGTACTTC.

This clonotype was detected many times. The chain uses TRBV2 and TRBJ2-3, with D perhaps matching TRBD1 (6 bases). The ends were cut back, 8 bases at V and 2 bases at J, with 11 bases in the middle. Germline lookup yields CDR1 SNHLY and CDR2 FYNNEI. The CDR3 covers 13 residues. The CDR3 protein is CASRTVPTDTQYF. The CDR3 DNA follows: TGTGCCAGCCGGACAGTCCCCACAGATACGCAGTATTTT.

This clonotype has a count of ten or more. The chain joins TRBV27 to TRBJ1-1; D remains ambiguous. The CDR3 has 14 amino acids. The germline V and J ends were trimmed by 5 bases and 10 bases, with 20 bases remaining between them. CDR1 and CDR2 from the germline V gene are MNHEY and SMNVEV (reference sequence). CDR3 amino acids: CASSPLLGFGGAFF. The CDR3 DNA follows: TGTGCCAGCAGTCCCCTGCTCGGTTTTGGTGGAGCTTTCTTT.

Remarks on this clonotype: At one end the junction does not follow the germline gene, possibly because of a read error. The CDR3 loop is CASSLNPGQTDTQYF. CDR3 coding DNA: TGTGCTAGCAGCTTAAACCCAGGACAAACAGATACGCAGTATTTT. The genes are TRBV7-7 and TRBJ2-3; a weak D match, TRBD1 (5 bases). Germline CDR1 and CDR2: SSHAT and FNYEAQ (reference sequence). This CDR3 is 15 amino acids long.

This clonotype was seen repeatedly, ten times or more. This chain joins TRBV2 and TRBJ1-1, with 8 positions matching TRBD1. In germline, CDR1 is SNHLY, CDR2 FYNNEI. The CDR3 totals 14 residues. The trim removed 8 bases at V and 1 base at J, leaving 6 bases unmatched. The CDR3 here is CASGGQGGNTEAFF. The CDR3 DNA sequence: TGTGCCAGCGGAGGACAGGGTGGGAACACTGAAGCTTTCTTT.

The chain uses TRBV6-1 and TRBJ2-5; 7 bases match TRBD1. The CDR3 length is 18 residues. J was trimmed by 3 bases and V by 8 bases; bases with no gene match: 21. CDR1 is MNHNS, CDR2 SASEGT, per germline. The CDR3 nucleotides are TGTGCCAGCTGCAAAAAGGGGGCCCAGATGGAACCTAAAGAGACCCAGTACTTC. As protein: CASCKKGAQMEPKETQYF.

This clonotype was seen repeatedly, ten times or more. The gene calls are TRBV20-1 and TRBJ1-1; D is perhaps TRBD1 (6 bases). The CDR3 sequence is 15 residues long. Trimming stripped 6 bases from V and 2 bases from J, with 19 bases between. Per germline, CDR1 DFQATT and CDR2 SNEGSKA (reference sequence). DNA of the CDR3: TGCAGTGCGTTACAGGGACGGTGGTTAAACACTGAAGCTTTCTTT. Its translation: CSALQGRWLNTEAFF.

In its sample, this clonotype was seen many times. This rearrangement joins TRBV6-1 to TRBJ2-7, with 10 positions matching TRBD2. Germline V gives CDR1 MNHNS, CDR2 SASEGT. The CDR3 has 16 residues. V lost 4 bases, J lost 0 bases, and 6 bases stayed unmatched. In nucleotides, the CDR3 is TGTGCCAGCAGTGGAAAAGCGGGAGGGAGCTCCTACGAGCAGTACTTC. As protein: CASSGKAGGSSYEQYF.

This clonotype was seen at least ten times. V is TRBV20-1 and J is TRBJ2-1; no reliable D call. The CDR3 has 14 amino acids. CDR1 and CDR2 (germline): DFQATT, SNEGSKA (reference sequence). The V end lost 4 bases, the J end lost 2 bases, and 12 bases lay between the germline ends. The DNA for the CDR3 is TGCAGTGCTAAGATTTCCAGACCCTACAATGAGCAGTTCTTC. It specifies CSAKISRPYNEQFF.

This clonotype was detected many times. The CDR3 protein is CATSEGTSNQPQHF. CDR3 DNA sequence: TGTGCCACCAGTGAAGGGACAAGCAATCAGCCCCAGCATTTT. This chain links TRBV24-1 with TRBJ1-5; D is perhaps TRBD1 (6 bases). V lost 4 bases and J lost 1, with 7 bases in between. Germline CDR1 and CDR2: KGHDR and SFDVKD. The CDR3 loop spans 14 amino acids.

This clonotype occurred a few times. The genes are TRBV27 and TRBJ1-2, with D tentatively TRBD1 (5 bases). CDR1 MNHEY and CDR2 SMNVEV come from the germline V gene (reference sequence). The CDR3 length is 15 residues. V was clipped by 0 bases and J by 2 bases, with 10 bases between them. The DNA of the CDR3 is TGTGCCAGCAGTTTATCGACGGGACCGAACTATGGCTACACCTTC. Translated: CASSLSTGPNYGYTF.

This clonotype was counted many times. The chain is built from TRBV27 and TRBJ1-2; 9 bases fit TRBD1. With 4 bases clipped from V and 4 bases from J, the junction kept 10 bases outside the gene matches. Germline loops: CDR1 MNHEY, CDR2 SMNVEV (reference sequence). CDR3 length: 16 residues. The DNA of the CDR3 is TGTGCCAGCAGTTCCTCCTGGGACAGGGCCATCTATGGCTACACCTTC. Its protein is CASSSSWDRAIYGYTF.

V gene TRBV24-1 combines with J gene TRBJ2-3, with 12 positions matching TRBD2. Losses at the gene ends were 4 bases for V and 0 bases for J; bases not matched to a gene: 7. Germline V gene lookup returns CDR1 KGHDR and CDR2 SFDVKD. The CDR3 contains 18 residues. The CDR3 DNA reads as TGTGCCACCAGTGACGACCGCGGGACTAGCGGGAGCACAGATACGCAGTATTTT. As protein: CATSDDRGTSGSTDTQYF.

This clonotype has more than one count but fewer than ten. Just one base apart from a much larger clone, this may be a read error. This rearrangement joins TRBV20-1 to TRBJ2-3; 7 bases match TRBD2. There are 16 residues in the CDR3. Germline CDR1 reads DFQATT; CDR2 reads SNEGSKA (reference sequence). The CDR3 bases are TGCAATGCTAGTGACCCTAGCGGAGTGGGACCAGATACGCAGTATTTT. This encodes CNASDPSGVGPDTQYF.

V gene TRBV27 combines with J gene TRBJ1-4, with 10 bases aligning to TRBD1. With V trimmed by 8 bases and J by 8 bases, 8 bases remained unmatched. This CDR3 contains 14 residues. Germline V gene sequence: CDR1 MNHEY, CDR2 SMNVEV (reference sequence). In DNA form, the CDR3 reads TGTGCCAGCCGGGACAGGGGAAGAGGCGAAAAACTGTTTTTT. Amino acid sequence: CASRDRGRGEKLFF.

This clonotype was seen a few times. V gene TRBV2 combines with J gene TRBJ1-1; no clear D gene. Germline V lookup: CDR1 SNHLY, CDR2 FYNNEI. Trimming shortened V by 7 bases and J by 5 bases, and 14 bases separated the two germline ends. This CDR3 spans 13 amino acids. CDR3 protein: CASIVAVRTEAFF. The CDR3 DNA is TGTGCCAGCATCGTGGCGGTCAGGACTGAAGCTTTCTTT.

This clonotype was detected ten times or more. The chain carries TRBV2 and TRBJ2-7; D gene unclear. This CDR3 has 14 residues. Germline CDR1 reads SNHLY; CDR2 reads FYNNEI. V was shortened by 1 base and J by 2 bases, with 9 bases between the two germline ends. CDR3 in DNA: TGTGCCAGCAGTGAAGGGCTGCTGGCCTACGAGCAGTACTTC. Amino acid sequence: CASSEGLLAYEQYF.

This clonotype was detected many times. This rearrangement joins TRBV27 to TRBJ2-6; no clear D gene. Germline CDR1 reads MNHEY; CDR2 reads SMNVEV (reference sequence). The V and J ends lost 4 bases and 3 bases respectively, with 10 bases between them. There are 15 residues in the CDR3. CDR3 nucleotide sequence: TGTGCCAGCAGTTCCTTCGTAGTTGGGGCCAACGTCCTGACTTTC. As protein: CASSSFVVGANVLTF.

This clonotype was detected ten times or more. This chain connects TRBV2 to TRBJ2-3, with 12 bases lining up with TRBD2. In germline, CDR1 is SNHLY, CDR2 FYNNEI. This CDR3 comprises 14 residues. V shed 7 bases and J 3 bases; nucleotides not matched to a gene: 2. CDR3 residues: CASTGTSGTDTQYF. The DNA for the CDR3 is TGTGCCAGCACCGGGACTAGCGGGACAGATACGCAGTATTTT.

This clonotype has a count of ten or more. The V gene is TRBV11-2, the J gene TRBJ2-1, with a possible D match to TRBD1 (6 bases). V was cut by 5 bases and J by 1 base, with 12 bases left in between. The CDR3 has 15 amino acids. CDR1 is SGHAT, CDR2 FQNNGV, per germline. The CDR3 nucleotides are TGTGCCAGCAGCATCGGGACATCATCCTACAATGAGCAGTTCTTC. Its protein is CASSIGTSSYNEQFF.